The present T cell receptor beta chain was sequenced within a study of immune heterogeneity within non-small cell lung tumors. Per the germline V gene, CDR1 is SEHNR and CDR2 is FQNEAQ (reference sequence). V was clipped by 1 base and J by 1 base; unmatched bases: 3. The CDR3 covers 16 residues. Using 32 V and 13 J primers, multiplex PCR amplified TCR beta CDR3. TCRdb called the multiplex PCR reads again in MiXCR, with one record for every CDR3 protein. There are 2,000 or so distinct CDR3 sequences in the sample; 20% to 30% occur only once, and 7% to 10% lies in the top ten. At roughly 600 ng per sample, bulk tumor genomic DNA provided the template. Surgical sampling yielded several biopsies per primary tumor (spaced far apart). The study cohort was described as untreated, and its members had newly diagnosed non-small cell lung cancer. They went on to have curative surgery.

The clonotype comes from a woman aged 55-70 years with non-small cell lung cancer. The sample taken for sequencing was lung tumor tissue. V is TRBV7-9 and J is TRBJ2-1; 8 bases align to TRBD2. The CDR3 coding sequence is TGTGCCAGCAGCTTAGGAGCGGGAGCTTCCTACAATGAGCAGTTCTTC. Residues: CASSLGAGASYNEQFF.